This T cell receptor beta chain was found in a study of cytomegalovirus exposure and HLA in healthy donors. Findings and caveats of the study: Most subjects' HLA-A and HLA-B alleles were reportedly predicted from TCR beta sequences. Donor immune exposure was known only as CMV serostatus. The likely origin of a cluster of highly shared sequence variants was a sequencing artifact.

In its sample, this clone was seen once. Antigen: not known. Despite likely unrecorded immune exposures, the donors were nominally healthy at the time of sampling. This CDR3 is built from 13 residues. Trimming removed 2 bases from V and 9 bases from J, with 11 bases in between. Germline V lookup: CDR1 GTSNPN, CDR2 SVGIG (reference sequence). It was with 60 Vbeta and 13 Jbeta primers that the PCR ran. Only in-frame clones appear in the TCRdb table, and some are missing; sequencing was by immunoSEQ multiplex PCR. The sample has roughly 130,000 clones, about two thirds seen once; the top ten hold 5.5% to 8.5%.

The clonotype comes from a man aged 40-49 years in good health and CMV-seropositive. The sequenced sample was PBMCs. The V gene is TRBV30, the J gene TRBJ1-6, with D unclear. The CDR3 sequence is CAWSQQTGSPLHF. For the CDR3, the DNA is TGTGCCTGGAGTCAACAAACGGGTTCACCCCTCCACTTT.